This is a list of T cell receptor beta chains from one sample in a study of ipilimumab plus nivolumab after autologous stem cell transplantation. Here immunoSEQ multiplex PCR was the method, and the copy in TCRdb shows in-frame clones only, minus some. The table has tens of thousands of clones, around 93% seen once. The specimen was PBMCs, collected in a trial of ipilimumab plus nivolumab as post-transplant consolidation. These receptors all come from a male donor with multiple myeloma. CDR3s include the opening cysteine and the closing phenylalanine or tryptophan. The order of the fields is J gene, V gene, clone size, D gene, CDR3 DNA, CDR3 protein. A D gene is named only where the DNA matches it firmly. For some rows the clone size is stated as once, few or many, or as a class when expanded; others skip it.

J: TRBJ2-3
V: TRBV19
size: -
D: -
DNA: TGTGCCAGTATGAATATCACGGGAGTGCTCGCAGATACGCAGTATTTT
CDR3: CASMNITGVLADTQYF

J: TRBJ2-3
V: TRBV18
size: once
D: -
DNA: TGTGCCAGCTCACTTCGCCTACTTGGCACAGATACGCAGTATTTT
CDR3: CASSLRLLGTDTQYF

J: TRBJ1-2
V: TRBV4-3
size: -
D: -
DNA: TGCGCCAGCAGCCAAGATAGGGGCACCAGGGATGGCTACACCTTC
CDR3: CASSQDRGTRDGYTF

J: TRBJ2-3
V: TRBV7-2
size: -
D: -
DNA: TGTGCCAGCAGCTTCGAGGTCACAGATACGCAGTATTTT
CDR3: CASSFEVTDTQYF

J: TRBJ2-1
V: TRBV6-1
size: -
D: TRBD1
DNA: TGTGCCAGCAGTGCGGGACAGGGGAGCTCCTACAATGAGCAGTTCTTC
CDR3: CASSAGQGSSYNEQFF

J: TRBJ1-2
V: TRBV7-8
size: once
D: -
DNA: TGTGCCAGCAGCCCTTCAGAACTAAGAGGCTACACCTTC
CDR3: CASSPSELRGYTF

J: TRBJ1-2
V: TRBV7-2
size: few
D: -
DNA: TGTGCCAGCAGCTTAGCAGGGTCCTATGGCTACACCTTC
CDR3: CASSLAGSYGYTF

J: TRBJ2-7
V: TRBV9
size: -
D: TRBD1
DNA: TGTGCCAGCAGCGTAGATGGGACAGGCCCTTACGAGCAGTACTTC
CDR3: CASSVDGTGPYEQYF

J: TRBJ2-1
V: TRBV11-2
size: -
D: TRBD2
DNA: TGTGCCAGCAGCTTAGGGCCTAGCGGGGGCAATGAGCAGTTCTTC
CDR3: CASSLGPSGGNEQFF

J: TRBJ1-2
V: TRBV27
size: -
D: -
DNA: TGTGCCAGCAGTATGGGCAGGGCGCTATATGGCTACACCTTC
CDR3: CASSMGRALYGYTF

J: TRBJ2-5
V: TRBV6-1
size: -
D: -
DNA: TGTGCCAGCAGTGTACTTCCCGGGGGAGAGACCCAGTACTTC
CDR3: CASSVLPGGETQYF

J: TRBJ2-1
V: TRBV5-1
size: -
D: -
DNA: TGCGCCAGCAGCTTGTACGGGGCAGGGTCCTACAATGAGCAGTTCTTC
CDR3: CASSLYGAGSYNEQFF

J: TRBJ1-1
V: TRBV6-1
size: -
D: -
DNA: TGTGCCAGCAGTGAAGCCGGGACGATCGCTGAAGCTTTCTTT
CDR3: CASSEAGTIAEAFF

J: TRBJ1-5
V: TRBV7-2
size: -
D: -
DNA: TGTGCCAGCTCCACGGGGGGGACAACCAATCAGCCCCAGCATTTT
CDR3: CASSTGGTTNQPQHF

J: TRBJ2-6
V: TRBV4-2
size: -
D: TRBD1
DNA: TGTGCCAGCAGCCAAGATTTGGTAGGACAGGGGGCGCGTGGGGCCAACGTCCTGACTTTC
CDR3: CASSQDLVGQGARGANVLTF

J: TRBJ2-7
V: TRBV7-6
size: medium-sized
D: -
DNA: TGTGCCAGCAGCTTCAGGGGAGAGCAGTACTTC
CDR3: CASSFRGEQYF

J: TRBJ2-7
V: TRBV7-9
size: few
D: -
DNA: TGTGCCAGCAGCTTCTTGGACAGACGCTACGAGCAGTACTTC
CDR3: CASSFLDRRYEQYF

J: TRBJ2-1
V: TRBV7-9
size: once
D: TRBD2
DNA: TGTGCCAGCAGCTTAGGTTCGGCGGGAGGAAAGTTCTTC
CDR3: CASSLGSAGGKFF

J: TRBJ2-1
V: TRBV27
size: -
D: -
DNA: TGTGCCAGCAGACTCGACAGGAGCTCCTACAATGAGCAGTTCTTC
CDR3: CASRLDRSSYNEQFF

J: TRBJ2-3
V: TRBV15
size: -
D: -
DNA: TGTGCCACCAGCAAACGGCTAGAGGGAGATACGCAGTATTTT
CDR3: CATSKRLEGDTQYF

J: TRBJ2-1
V: TRBV14
size: -
D: TRBD2
DNA: TGTGCCAGCAGCCCCCCTCCGCTAATAGCGGGAGGTAGGGAGGGTGAGCAGTTCTTC
CDR3: CASSPPPLIAGGREGEQFF

J: TRBJ2-5
V: TRBV7-2
size: -
D: TRBD2
DNA: TGTGCCAGCGACCCCGCAGCGGGGGCGGAAGAGACCCAGTACTTC
CDR3: CASDPAAGAEETQYF

J: TRBJ1-1
V: TRBV21-1
size: -
D: -
DNA: TGTGCCAGCGCCGGGACCCACATTCCAAACACTGAAGCTTTCTTT
CDR3: CASAGTHIPNTEAFF

J: TRBJ1-3
V: TRBV7-6
size: -
D: -
DNA: TGTGCCAGCAGCTTGGGGCAGGCTCTCTCTGGAAACACCATATATTTT
CDR3: CASSLGQALSGNTIYF

J: TRBJ2-7
V: TRBV10-2
size: -
D: TRBD2
DNA: TGCGCCAGCAGTGGACTAGCGACCTACGAGCAGTACTTC
CDR3: CASSGLATYEQYF

J: TRBJ2-7
V: TRBV28
size: -
D: -
DNA: TGTGCCAGCAGTGTCGCAGGGCCCAGCTCCTACGAGCAGTACTTC
CDR3: CASSVAGPSSYEQYF

J: TRBJ2-5
V: TRBV7-7
size: -
D: TRBD1
DNA: TGTGCTAGCAGTCATACAGGGGGCCAAGAGACCCAGTACTTC
CDR3: CASSHTGGQETQYF

J: TRBJ1-5
V: TRBV7-2
size: -
D: TRBD1
DNA: TGTGCCAGCAGCGCCGACAGGGGCAATCAGCCCCAGCATTTT
CDR3: CASSADRGNQPQHF

J: TRBJ2-1
V: TRBV29-1
size: -
D: TRBD2
DNA: TGCAGCGTCGCGGCCAACGCGGGGGGCAATGAGCAGTTCTTC
CDR3: CSVAANAGGNEQFF

J: TRBJ2-2
V: TRBV2
size: -
D: TRBD2
DNA: TGTGCCAGTCTAGCGGGGGTAACCACCGGGGAGCTGTTTTTT
CDR3: CASLAGVTTGELFF

J: TRBJ2-7
V: TRBV6-1
size: -
D: -
DNA: TGTGCCACAGGCCCCGAGCAGTACTTC
CDR3: CATGPEQYF

J: TRBJ2-5
V: TRBV7-2
size: -
D: -
DNA: TGTGCCAGCAGCCCCAGCTTGGGCGGCCAAGAGACCCAGTACTTC
CDR3: CASSPSLGGQETQYF

J: TRBJ1-2
V: TRBV4-3
size: -
D: -
DNA: TGCGCCAGCAGCCAAGACCCGCTGGGGAGCCCGACGAGAGAGTATGGCTACACCTTC
CDR3: CASSQDPLGSPTREYGYTF

J: TRBJ2-2
V: TRBV2
size: once
D: -
DNA: TGTGCCAGCATCTATGGGGGTTCAGGCACCGGGGAGCTGTTTTTT
CDR3: CASIYGGSGTGELFF